The text below deals with one TCR beta chain. Its antigen is not known. Every patient had relapsed following autologous stem cell transplantation, and cohorts differed in brentuximab vedotin exposure. The method was immunoSEQ multiplex PCR; TCRdb's version includes in-frame clones alone and lacks a portion of them. The table lists under 70,000 clones, 60% to 80% of them singletons, with roughly 9.1% in the top ten. Germline V gene lookup returns CDR1 MDHEN and CDR2 SYDVKM. With V trimmed by 5 bases and J by 7 bases, 7 bases remained unmatched. The CDR3 consists of 15 residues. The data are from a study of PD-1 blockade in classical Hodgkin lymphoma. Overall study findings and caveats: Those starting nivolumab under 1 year post-ASCT were excluded. Complete responders' baseline diversity resembled that of newly diagnosed patients. By C4D1 there was a significant rise in CD4+ TCR diversity but not in CD8+ TCR diversity.

This chain links TRBV28 with TRBJ2-1, with 11 bases matching TRBD2. The receptor was derived from a human donor with classical Hodgkin lymphoma. Sequencing was performed on peripheral blood mononuclear cells (PBMCs), taken before the second cycle of nivolumab. CDR3 residues: CASSHSGGAGNEQFF. CDR3 sequence (DNA): TGTGCCAGCAGTCATAGCGGGGGGGCCGGGAATGAGCAGTTCTTC.